The next 19 T cell receptor beta chains were all read from a single sample in a study of cytomegalovirus exposure and HLA in healthy donors. 13 Jbeta primers and 60 Vbeta primers were used for the PCR. TCRdb's copy holds only in-frame clones and misses some; the assay was immunoSEQ multiplex PCR. The sample lists more than 95,000 clones, roughly three quarters occurring once. Sequenced input: PBMCs. Every receptor here comes from a man younger than 45 in good health and CMV-seropositive.

This rearrangement joins TRBV2 to TRBJ1-3, with 9 bases aligning to TRBD1. The CDR3 length is 17 residues. Germline values: CDR1 SNHLY, CDR2 FYNNEI. V lost 6 bases and J lost 3; bases outside the gene matches: 12. The chain's CDR3 is CASRSRSGTGYGNTIYF. The CDR3 bases are TGTGCCAGCAGAAGCAGGTCCGGGACAGGGTATGGAAACACCATATATTTT.

The chain uses TRBV7-3 and TRBJ2-5, with TRBD1 matching over 7 bases. Germline V gene data show CDR1 as SGHTA and CDR2 as FQGTGA. This CDR3 region has 15 residues. Trimming cost V 0 bases and J 1 base; bases outside gene matches: 2. This chain's CDR3 is CASSLTGGPQETQYF. DNA of the CDR3: TGTGCCAGCAGCTTAACAGGGGGCCCCCAAGAGACCCAGTACTTC.

The J gene is TRBJ2-7, the V gene TRBV18; D unresolved. The CDR3 extends over 13 amino acids. CDR1 is KGHSH and CDR2 is LQKENI in the germline V gene. V was shortened by 1 base and J by 6 bases, with 10 bases between the two germline ends. The CDR3 loop is CASSPQEYGEQYF. CDR3 coding DNA: TGTGCCAGCTCACCACAGGAGTATGGCGAGCAGTACTTC. The variable domain in full, completed from reference TRBV18 and TRBJ2-7, reads NAGVMQNPRHLVRRRGQEARLRCSPMKGHSHVYWYRQLPEEGLKFMVYLQKENIIDESGMPKERFSAEFPKEGPSILRIQQVVRGDSAAYFCASSPQEYGEQYFGPGTRLTVT.

This chain connects TRBV28 to TRBJ1-1; 9 positions agree with TRBD1. Germline CDR1 is MDHEN and CDR2 is SYDVKM. V was pared by 5 bases and J by 5 bases, with 6 bases of the junction left unmatched. The length of the CDR3 is 14 residues. The CDR3 region has the DNA TGTGCCAGCAGTCCCGACAGGGGGGGTACTGAAGCTTTCTTT. Encoded protein: CASSPDRGGTEAFF.

J is TRBJ2-1 and V is TRBV4-3; unclear D gene. The CDR3 covers 14 residues. The ends were cut back, 0 bases at V and 6 bases at J, with 9 bases in the middle. Germline CDR1 reads LGHNA; CDR2 reads YSLEER. DNA for the CDR3: TGCGCCAGCAGCCAAGACTCGAGTGGCAATGAGCAGTTCTTC. The encoded protein is CASSQDSSGNEQFF.

V gene TRBV4-3 combines with J gene TRBJ2-3, with 12 bases identical to TRBD2. The germline gives CDR1 LGHNA, CDR2 YSLEER. The CDR3 consists of 16 residues. The J segment lost 5 bases and the V segment lost 5 bases, leaving 8 bases of the junction unmatched. The CDR3 loop is CASSDGLAGGGDTQYF. Here the CDR3 DNA reads TGCGCCAGCAGCGATGGGCTAGCGGGAGGGGGAGATACGCAGTATTTT.

The chain couples TRBV6-5 to TRBJ2-1; a possible D gene is TRBD2 (6 bases). V shed 5 bases and J shed 7 bases, with 15 bases lying between them. CDR1 MNHEY and CDR2 SVGAGI come from the germline V gene. This CDR3 is 14 amino acids long. The CDR3 reads CASSLPGLRNEQFF. The DNA for the CDR3 is TGTGCCAGCAGTCTACCGGGACTGCGTAATGAGCAGTTCTTC.

V and J are TRBV6-1 and TRBJ1-3; a weak D match, TRBD1 (5 bases). CDR1 and CDR2 (germline): MNHNS, SASEGT. The CDR3 sequence is 18 residues long. Trimming cost V 1 base and J 2 bases, with 18 bases left between them. CDR3 bases: TGTGCCAGCAGTGAAGGCCAGGGTGGATGGGGCACTGGAAACACCATATATTTT. As protein: CASSEGQGGWGTGNTIYF.

This clone was seen only a few times. The chain links TRBV19 to TRBJ2-2, with TRBD1 as a possible D gene (5 bases). The CDR3 has 15 residues. Between the trimmed V and J ends, which lost 2 bases and 3 bases, there was a span of 10 bases. Germline lookup yields CDR1 LNHDA and CDR2 SQIVND (reference sequence). The CDR3 nucleotides read TGTGCCAGTAGTATACAAGGGGCGGACACCGGGGAGCTGTTTTTT. Protein product: CASSIQGADTGELFF.

This sequence joins TRBV5-4 and TRBJ2-7; 7 nucleotides align to TRBD1. This CDR3 region has 15 residues. V was clipped by 3 bases and J by 4 bases; unmatched bases: 10. Germline assignment: CDR1 SGHNT and CDR2 YYREEE (reference sequence). Written as DNA, the CDR3 is TGTGCCAGCAGCTCGGGCAGGGACAGCGCATACGAGCAGTACTTC. This gives the protein CASSSGRDSAYEQYF.

This clone was observed once. CDR3 DNA: TGTGCCAGCAGTGACTCAGACTCACCGGGACATTATGGCTACACCTTC. Translation gives CASSDSDSPGHYGYTF. V is TRBV6-4 and J is TRBJ1-2; perhaps TRBD1 as D (6 bases). The CDR3 has 16 residues. The V gene's germline CDR1 is MRHNA and CDR2 SNTAGT. V was cut by 0 bases and J by 5 bases, with 16 bases left in between.

The chain employs TRBV9 and TRBJ2-2; D might be TRBD2 (7 bases). Trimming shortened V by 3 bases and J by 2 bases, and 14 bases separated the two germline ends. Germline assignment: CDR1 SGDLS and CDR2 YYNGEE. The CDR3 consists of 16 residues. The CDR3 here is CASSAEGGANTGELFF. The CDR3 bases are TGTGCCAGCAGCGCCGAGGGGGGGGCCAACACCGGGGAGCTGTTTTTT.

A few counts support this clone. V and J are TRBV28 and TRBJ2-3; the D is unclear. The CDR3 length is 14 residues. Germline CDR1 is MDHEN and CDR2 is SYDVKM. V lost 3 bases, J lost 6 bases, and 13 bases lay in between. The CDR3, as DNA: TGTGCCAGCAGTTTCCCTGGGCTGGCGGATACGCAGTATTTT. As protein: CASSFPGLADTQYF. The full variable domain, rest sourced from reference TRBV28 and TRBJ2-3, is DVKVTQSSRYLVKRTGEKVFLECVQDMDHENMFWYRQDPGLGLRLIYFSYDVKMKEKGDIPEGYSVSREKKERFSLILESASTNQTSMYLCASSFPGLADTQYFGPGTRLTVL.

The J gene is TRBJ2-3, the V gene TRBV15, with a weak D call TRBD2 (7 bases). This CDR3 is 18 amino acids long. V lost 1 base, J lost 2 bases, and 19 bases lay in between. Per germline, CDR1 LNHNV and CDR2 YYDKDF (reference sequence). The CDR3 DNA follows: TGTGCCACCAGCAGAGTGGGTTTGGGGGGGGCGATCACAGATACGCAGTATTTT. Translating it yields CATSRVGLGGAITDTQYF.

This sequence joins TRBV7-9 and TRBJ2-7; TRBD1 agrees at 7 bases. Trimming cost V 5 bases and J 3 bases; bases outside gene matches: 7. Germline assignment: CDR1 SEHNR and CDR2 FQNEAQ (reference sequence). This CDR3 spans 14 amino acids. The CDR3, as DNA: TGTGCCAGCAGCGCCCGGGACAGAAACTACGAGCAGTACTTC. It translates to CASSARDRNYEQYF.

This chain connects TRBV5-6 to TRBJ2-3, with TRBD2 as a possible D gene (6 bases). The CDR3 has 15 amino acids. Germline CDR1 reads SGHDT; CDR2 reads YYEEEE. V gave up 0 bases and J gave up 2 bases, with 10 bases separating them. CDR3 nucleotides: TGTGCCAGCAGCTTGGGCGGGGCTTACACAGATACGCAGTATTTT. As protein: CASSLGGAYTDTQYF.

This clone was detected only once. The V call is TRBV5-1, the J call TRBJ2-5; 8 bases are a match to TRBD2. The CDR3 sequence is 15 residues long. With 2 bases clipped from V and 5 bases from J, the junction kept 8 bases outside the gene matches. Germline values: CDR1 SGHRS, CDR2 YFSETQ. CDR3 DNA: TGCGCCAGCAGCTTTGCGGGGACTAGTGGGGAGACCCAGTACTTC. Translation: CASSFAGTSGETQYF.

The chain uses TRBV29-1 and TRBJ2-1; 16 positions match TRBD2. The CDR3 loop spans 18 amino acids. CDR1 and CDR2 from the germline V gene are SQVTM and ANQGSEA. The junction had 19 bases not matched to a gene; V was cut back by 5 bases and J by 12 bases. CDR3 sequence reads: CSVRGLAGGHRYNEGQFF. The CDR3 DNA is TGCAGCGTTAGGGGACTAGCGGGAGGGCATCGCTACAATGAAGGGCAGTTCTTC.

The rearrangement links TRBV5-1 to TRBJ1-1; TRBD1 agrees at 11 bases. V trimming: 4 bases; J trimming: 4 bases; junction bases outside the gene matches: 6. Germline lookup yields CDR1 SGHRS and CDR2 YFSETQ. CDR3 length equals 15 residues. CDR3 region: CASSRTGGQGTEAFF. CDR3 sequence (DNA): TGCGCCAGCAGCCGGACAGGGGGCCAGGGCACTGAAGCTTTCTTT.